Following are 32 T cell receptor beta chains from one sample sequenced in a study of cytomegalovirus exposure and HLA in healthy donors. Produced via immunoSEQ multiplex PCR; TCRdb's table is partial and in-frame only. The profile shows some 260,000 clones, about 88% of them singletons. The sequencing input was PBMCs. The receptors were sampled from a man aged 18 to 35 in good health and CMV-seropositive.

This sequence joins TRBV29-1 and TRBJ1-4; D not resolved. With 7 bases removed from V and 4 bases from J, the gap between germline ends came to 10 bases. This CDR3 comprises 12 residues. CDR1 is SQVTM, CDR2 ANQGSEA, per germline. CDR3 residues: CSAQDGNEKLFF. In DNA, the CDR3 is TGCAGCGCCCAGGACGGTAATGAAAAACTGTTTTTT. The whole variable domain, remainder taken from reference TRBV29-1 and TRBJ1-4, is SAVISQKPSRDICQRGTSLTIQCQVDSQVTMMFWYRQQPGQSLTLIATANQGSEATYESGFVIDKFPISRPNLTFSTLTVSNMSPEDSSIYLCSAQDGNEKLFFGSGTQLSVL.

This clone was observed a handful of times. The chain joins TRBV2 to TRBJ1-1; no firm D call. In germline, CDR1 is SNHLY, CDR2 FYNNEI. The ends were cut back, 1 base at V and 4 bases at J, with 7 bases in the middle. This CDR3 spans 13 amino acids. DNA of the CDR3: TGTGCCAGCAGTGAAGGGGTAAGCACTGAAGCTTTCTTT. Its translation is CASSEGVSTEAFF.

The chain employs TRBV19 and TRBJ2-3; no clear D. Trimming took off 2 bases at V and 5 bases at J, with 5 bases between the two ends. The CDR3 runs to 12 residues. Germline V lookup: CDR1 LNHDA, CDR2 SQIVND (reference sequence). CDR3 region: CASSIWGDTQYF. The CDR3, as DNA: TGTGCCAGTAGTATATGGGGAGATACGCAGTATTTT.

This chain joins TRBV5-6 and TRBJ1-2; D gene ambiguous. V dropped 2 bases and J dropped 3 bases, with 17 bases sitting between them. The germline V gene has CDR1 SGHDT and CDR2 YYEEEE. The CDR3 is 16 amino acids. This CDR3 is CASSFVGNSKDYGYTF. The DNA of the CDR3 is TGTGCCAGCAGCTTTGTCGGGAATTCGAAGGACTATGGCTACACCTTC.

The V call is TRBV19, the J call TRBJ1-2; 8 bases align to TRBD1. Germline trimming cut 8 bases from V and 3 bases from J; bases unmatched to any gene: 5. The germline gives CDR1 LNHDA, CDR2 SQIVND (reference sequence). The CDR3 is 13 amino acids. The CDR3 is CASRQGRYYGYTF. The CDR3 bases are TGTGCCAGTCGACAGGGGCGATACTATGGCTACACCTTC. The full variable domain, completed using reference TRBV19 and TRBJ1-2, is DGGITQSPKYLFRKEGQNVTLSCEQNLNHDAMYWYRQDPGQGLRLIYYSQIVNDFQKGDIAEGYSVSREKKESFPLTVTSAQKNPTAFYLCASRQGRYYGYTFGSGTRLTVV.

This chain joins TRBV6-5 and TRBJ1-5, with unresolved D. Germline V gene lookup returns CDR1 MNHEY and CDR2 SVGAGI. There are 14 residues in the CDR3. V dropped 6 bases and J dropped 6 bases, with 15 bases sitting between them. DNA for the CDR3: TGTGCCAGCAGCTCCCACGGGTTCGGTCAGCCCCAGCATTTT. Translation: CASSSHGFGQPQHF.

The chain carries TRBV6-5 and TRBJ1-4; D possibly corresponds to TRBD1 (6 bases). V was clipped by 2 bases and J by 7 bases, with 14 bases between them. CDR1 MNHEY and CDR2 SVGAGI come from the germline V gene. This CDR3 spans 15 amino acids. CDR3 protein: CASSYLSRGGEKLFF. The CDR3 bases are TGTGCCAGCAGTTACCTCTCCAGGGGTGGTGAAAAACTGTTTTTT.

The chain combines TRBV27 with TRBJ2-3; 8 bases align to TRBD1. The CDR3 extends over 16 amino acids. The germline gives CDR1 MNHEY, CDR2 SMNVEV (reference sequence). V shed 5 bases, J shed 2 bases, and the junction held 9 bases outside the gene matches. The CDR3 DNA follows: TGTGCCAGCAGTCCCATCGGACAGGGCCTCACAGATACGCAGTATTTT. Translation: CASSPIGQGLTDTQYF.

The chain carries TRBV5-4 and TRBJ1-2; 10 nucleotides align to TRBD1. CDR1 SGHNT and CDR2 YYREEE come from the germline V gene (reference sequence). CDR3 length: 16 amino acids. Trimming at V came to 3 bases and at J to 4 bases, leaving 9 bases not matched to a gene. CDR3 sequence reads: CASSSFTGTGVYGYTF. In nucleotides, the CDR3 is TGTGCCAGCAGCTCTTTTACCGGGACAGGGGTCTATGGCTACACCTTC.

The chain links TRBV5-1 to TRBJ2-3; no clear D gene. Germline loops: CDR1 SGHRS, CDR2 YFSETQ. Trimming removed 5 bases from V and 4 bases from J, with 14 bases in between. This CDR3 spans 14 amino acids. CDR3 amino acids: CASSGVSHADTQYF. Here the CDR3 DNA reads TGCGCCAGCAGTGGGGTGTCGCACGCAGATACGCAGTATTTT.

The rearrangement uses TRBV6-6 and TRBJ1-2, with 8 bases identical to TRBD1. Germline loops: CDR1 MNHNY, CDR2 SVGAGI (reference sequence). This CDR3 comprises 16 residues. V lost 6 bases to trimming and J lost 7 bases; unmatched junction nucleotides: 16. CDR3 loop: CASRPSGQGGRGGYTF. CDR3 sequence (DNA): TGTGCCAGCAGACCGTCCGGACAGGGAGGGCGGGGTGGCTACACCTTC.

As for this clone: Other DNA sequences from this sample encode an identical CDR3 as well. V and J are TRBV7-9 and TRBJ2-7; D is ambiguous. This CDR3 comprises 13 residues. Trimming removed 2 bases at V and 3 bases at J, with 8 bases between. Germline V gene sequence: CDR1 SEHNR, CDR2 FQNEAQ (reference sequence). The CDR3 reads CASSLFTGYEQYF. The CDR3 bases are TGTGCCAGCAGCTTATTTACCGGCTACGAGCAGTACTTC.

The chain couples TRBV15 to TRBJ1-4, with D possibly being TRBD1 (6 bases). Germline lookup yields CDR1 LNHNV and CDR2 YYDKDF (reference sequence). The CDR3 consists of 19 residues. Between the trimmed V and J ends, which lost 0 bases and 6 bases, there was a span of 23 bases. Here the CDR3 DNA reads TGTGCCACCAGCAGAGAATTGATTCGAATGGGACAAGGATATGAAAAACTGTTTTTT. Residues: CATSRELIRMGQGYEKLFF.

This clone was seen a handful of times. V is TRBV6-1 and J is TRBJ1-1; 8 bases map to TRBD1. Germline CDR1 and CDR2: MNHNS and SASEGT. The CDR3 length is 14 residues. The J segment lost 3 bases and the V segment lost 6 bases, leaving 6 bases of the junction unmatched. For the CDR3, the DNA is TGTGCCAGCAGACAGGGACAGGAATACACTGAAGCTTTCTTT. It translates to CASRQGQEYTEAFF.

This clone was seen more than once but under ten times. The chain recombines TRBV11-3 with TRBJ2-3, with 7 bases identical to TRBD2. Losses at the gene ends were 2 bases for V and 1 base for J; bases not matched to a gene: 6. CDR3 size: 16 residues. CDR1 and CDR2 from the germline V gene are SGHNT and YENEEA. CDR3 residues: CASSLKAGMGTDTQYF. CDR3 DNA sequence: TGTGCCAGCAGCTTAAAAGCGGGAATGGGCACAGATACGCAGTATTTT.

The chain recombines TRBV6-5 with TRBJ1-1; 9 nucleotides align to TRBD1. Germline V CDR1 and CDR2: MNHEY, SVGAGI. The CDR3 extends over 13 amino acids. V dropped 6 bases and J dropped 5; count of bases not matched to a gene: 4. The CDR3 reads CASRGTGWTEAFF. The CDR3 coding sequence is TGTGCCAGCAGGGGGACAGGGTGGACTGAAGCTTTCTTT.

The CDR3 bases are TGTGCCAGCAGCTTATTCTTTAGAGAGGAGCAGTTCTTC. Its protein is CASSLFFREEQFF. The chain employs TRBV11-3 and TRBJ2-1; D is undetermined. The CDR3 is 13 amino acids. With 2 bases removed from V and 10 bases from J, the gap between germline ends came to 12 bases. Germline lookup yields CDR1 SGHNT and CDR2 YENEEA.

V and J are TRBV7-9 and TRBJ2-7, with TRBD1 matching 8 bases. The CDR3 length is 15 residues. In germline, CDR1 is SEHNR, CDR2 FQNEAQ (reference sequence). V shed 1 base and J 5 bases; nucleotides not matched to a gene: 7. The CDR3 bases are TGTGCCAGCAGCTTAGTACAGGGGGTATGGGACGAGCAGTACTTC. It specifies CASSLVQGVWDEQYF.

The gene calls are TRBV6-5 and TRBJ1-2; a possible D gene is TRBD1 (6 bases). Germline-derived CDR1 and CDR2 are MNHEY and SVGAGI. The germline V and J ends were trimmed by 6 bases and 14 bases, with 16 bases remaining between them. This CDR3 is built from 11 residues. CDR3: CASSLQGWCTF. In DNA, the CDR3 is TGTGCCAGCAGCCTGCAGGGGTGGTGTACCTTC.

CDR3 region: CASSNRDRGYNEQFF. The CDR3 coding sequence is TGTGCCAGCAGTAACCGGGACAGGGGATACAATGAGCAGTTCTTC. The chain is built from TRBV6-5 and TRBJ2-1, with TRBD1 matching over 10 bases. Germline loops: CDR1 MNHEY, CDR2 SVGAGI. The CDR3 spans 15 residues. Trimming cost V 5 bases and J 4 bases; bases outside gene matches: 5.

The chain employs TRBV5-6 and TRBJ2-7; possibly TRBD1 for D (6 bases). V was trimmed by 4 bases and J by 4 bases, leaving 9 bases between them. CDR3 length equals 12 residues. The V gene's germline CDR1 is SGHDT and CDR2 YYEEEE. The CDR3 DNA follows: TGTGCCAGCAGCCCGACAGGATACGAGCAGTACTTC. Translated: CASSPTGYEQYF.

V and J are TRBV2 and TRBJ2-1; 12 nucleotides agree with TRBD2. The germline gives CDR1 SNHLY, CDR2 FYNNEI. The length of the CDR3 is 15 residues. The V segment lost 6 bases and the J segment 2 bases; nucleotides outside the gene matches: 2. CDR3 nucleotides: TGTGCCAGCAGACGGACTAGCGGGACCTACAATGAGCAGTTCTTC. Translated: CASRRTSGTYNEQFF.

Remarks on this clone: Other DNA sequences within the sample encode an identical CDR3. V usage is TRBV20-1 and J usage is TRBJ1-1; D not resolved. V was trimmed by 2 bases and J by 5 bases, leaving 6 bases between them. The CDR3 consists of 11 residues. The germline CDR1 and CDR2 sequences are DFQATT and SNEGSKA (reference sequence). This chain's CDR3 is CSARRETEAFF. The CDR3 DNA reads TGCAGTGCTAGAAGGGAGACTGAAGCTTTCTTT.

The rearrangement links TRBV4-1 to TRBJ2-7; 11 positions agree with TRBD2. The CDR3 is 15 residues long. Germline V lookup: CDR1 MGHRA, CDR2 YSYEKL. V shed 4 bases and J 2 bases; nucleotides not matched to a gene: 4. Here the CDR3 reads CASSPGSGRAYEQYF. The CDR3 DNA follows: TGCGCCAGCAGCCCCGGTAGCGGGAGGGCCTACGAGCAGTACTTC.

The chain is built from TRBV5-5 and TRBJ1-2; unclear D gene. Trimming took off 4 bases at V and 0 bases at J, with 10 bases between the two ends. The germline CDR1 and CDR2 sequences are SGHKS and YYEKEE (reference sequence). The CDR3 covers 14 residues. CDR3 DNA sequence: TGTGCCAGCAGCGCCTCGACACCTAACTATGGCTACACCTTC. This codes for CASSASTPNYGYTF.

This clone has only a few counts. The chain recombines TRBV7-2 with TRBJ1-2; the match to TRBD1 covers 8 bases. Germline V lookup: CDR1 SGHTA, CDR2 FQGNSA. The CDR3 is 14 amino acids. The V gene end was trimmed by 3 bases and the J gene end by 7 bases; junction bases not matched to a gene: 7. CDR3 protein: CASSFSAGGSGYTF. The CDR3 DNA follows: TGTGCCAGCAGCTTCTCAGCAGGGGGCTCTGGCTACACCTTC.

The CDR3 DNA reads TGTGCCAGCAGCTTTAGCCCGAGCTCTGGAAACACCATATATTTT. This gives the protein CASSFSPSSGNTIYF. The V and J genes are TRBV5-6 and TRBJ1-3; no firm D call. The CDR3 runs 15 residues. Trimming removed 2 bases from V and 0 bases from J, with 9 bases in between. CDR1 and CDR2 (germline): SGHDT, YYEEEE.

The chain's CDR3 is CASSLRAGGDYNEQFF. The CDR3 DNA is TGTGCCAGCAGTTTACGAGCGGGAGGGGACTACAATGAGCAGTTCTTC. The gene calls are TRBV27 and TRBJ2-1; TRBD2 matches at 10 bases. The germline V gene has CDR1 MNHEY and CDR2 SMNVEV (reference sequence). CDR3 length: 16 residues. Trimming cost V 2 bases and J 3 bases; bases outside gene matches: 4.

This sequence joins TRBV4-2 and TRBJ2-3; D may be TRBD1 (6 bases). V was clipped by 1 base and J by 6 bases, with 11 bases between them. Germline CDR1 LGHNA, CDR2 YNFKEQ. This CDR3 region has 14 residues. The CDR3 sequence is CASSQVGQFDTQYF. In nucleotides, the CDR3 is TGTGCCAGCAGCCAAGTCGGACAGTTCGATACGCAGTATTTT.

In its sample, this clone was seen once. The genes are TRBV7-2 and TRBJ2-3; 9 bases fit TRBD2. This CDR3 contains 15 residues. The germline V gene has CDR1 SGHTA and CDR2 FQGNSA. With 1 base clipped from V and 4 bases from J, the junction kept 3 bases outside the gene matches. The CDR3, as DNA: TGTGCCAGCAGCTTAGGCGGGGGGGAGGCAGATACGCAGTATTTT. This sequence encodes CASSLGGGEADTQYF.

This rearrangement joins TRBV5-1 to TRBJ2-3, with 8 bases fitting TRBD2. This CDR3 comprises 17 residues. The germline CDR1 and CDR2 sequences are SGHRS and YFSETQ. The ends lost 5 bases at V and 0 bases at J; junction bases unmatched: 11. Here the CDR3 reads CASRLAPSGLSTDTQYF. The CDR3 DNA follows: TGCGCCAGCAGACTGGCCCCTAGCGGGCTTAGCACAGATACGCAGTATTTT.

The chain recombines TRBV15 with TRBJ1-1; D perhaps matches TRBD1 (5 bases). CDR1 is LNHNV, CDR2 YYDKDF, per germline (reference sequence). CDR3 length: 13 residues. Trimming stripped 0 bases from V and 10 bases from J, with 12 bases between. The CDR3 sequence: CATSRDRGGGAFF. As DNA, the CDR3 is TGTGCCACCAGCAGAGATAGGGGTGGAGGAGCTTTCTTT.